The 21 T cell receptor beta chains below all came from one sample that was sequenced in a study of control samples from healthy donors and cancer patients. Profiled with immunoSEQ multiplex PCR; TCRdb holds only in-frame clones, not every one. This table holds approximately 70,000 clones, 75% to 90% found once. Sequencing used blood. The receptors originated from a man aged 50 to 59 in good health.

The chain is built from TRBV18 and TRBJ1-2; possibly TRBD1 for D (5 bases). Germline V lookup: CDR1 KGHSH, CDR2 LQKENI. The CDR3 spans 16 residues. V was pared by 3 bases and J by 3 bases, with 17 bases between. The CDR3 region has the DNA TGTGCCAGCTCACCGACATTCCCTGACAGCTACTATGGCTACACCTTC. It yields the protein CASSPTFPDSYYGYTF.

A single count supports this clone. The CDR3 region has the DNA TGTGCCAGCAGTGAACGGGTGGCAAGTGAAAAACTGTTTTTT. Residues: CASSERVASEKLFF. The rearrangement joins TRBV6-1 to TRBJ1-4, with D unclear. CDR3 length equals 14 residues. Germline CDR1 reads MNHNS; CDR2 reads SASEGT. V was cut by 2 bases and J by 7 bases, with 11 bases left in between.

This sequence joins TRBV30 and TRBJ2-2; D call uncertain. The CDR3 is 12 residues long. Per the germline V gene, CDR1 is GTSNPN and CDR2 is SVGIG (reference sequence). V was shortened by 0 bases and J by 13 bases, with 12 bases between the two germline ends. This CDR3 reads CAWSVEVAGLFF. For the CDR3, the DNA is TGTGCCTGGAGTGTAGAGGTGGCAGGGCTGTTTTTT.

This clone has a single count. The V call is TRBV6-6, the J call TRBJ1-3; D call uncertain. The CDR3 has 15 residues. Germline V gives CDR1 MNHNY, CDR2 SVGAGI (reference sequence). Trimming pared 5 bases from V and 0 bases from J, leaving 11 bases between. Here the CDR3 reads CASSALQNSGNTIYF. The CDR3 DNA follows: TGTGCCAGCAGTGCTCTACAGAACTCTGGAAACACCATATATTTT.

V usage is TRBV25-1 and J usage is TRBJ2-2; D possibly uses TRBD1 or TRBD2 (6 bases each). The CDR3 sequence is 14 residues long. Germline assignment: CDR1 MGHDK and CDR2 SYGVNS. The CDR3 coding sequence is TGTGTTGGACTCCGGGGGCGGATCACCGGGGAGCTGTTTTTT. It is translated as CVGLRGRITGELFF.

The chain has TRBV7-2 and TRBJ2-2; no firm D call. This CDR3 has 13 residues. CDR1 is SGHTA, CDR2 FQGNSA, per germline. V was cut by 5 bases and J by 6 bases, with 10 bases left in between. CDR3 sequence: CASSRWVSGELFF. CDR3 coding DNA: TGTGCCAGCAGCCGCTGGGTGTCCGGGGAGCTGTTTTTT.

The genes are TRBV19 and TRBJ2-2, with 14 bases that match TRBD2. This CDR3 comprises 15 residues. Germline CDR1 is LNHDA and CDR2 is SQIVND (reference sequence). V lost 5 bases and J lost 7; bases outside the gene matches: 3. CDR3 nucleotide sequence: TGTGCCAGTAGTCGGACTAGCGGGAGGATCGGGGAGCTGTTTTTT. It is translated as CASSRTSGRIGELFF.

The chain couples TRBV11-2 to TRBJ2-2; TRBD2 is a possible D gene (6 bases). CDR3 size: 17 residues. V was trimmed by 0 bases and J by 0 bases, leaving 11 bases between them. Germline V gives CDR1 SGHAT, CDR2 FQNNGV. The CDR3 region has the DNA TGTGCCAGCAGCTTAGACCCCGGGGGAGCGAACACCGGGGAGCTGTTTTTT. It specifies CASSLDPGGANTGELFF.

In this sample, this clone turned up a few times. The genes are TRBV27 and TRBJ2-7; either TRBD1 or TRBD2 may supply D (5 bases each). The V end was cut by 3 bases, the J end by 7 bases, with 19 bases between. The CDR3 runs 15 residues. Germline loops: CDR1 MNHEY, CDR2 SMNVEV (reference sequence). The CDR3 DNA is TGTGCCAGCAGTTTCGGGACCAACGCCCTAGGGGAGCAGTACTTC. It specifies CASSFGTNALGEQYF.

This clone has only one observation. The chain links TRBV27 to TRBJ2-1, with D unclear. This CDR3 is 16 amino acids long. Germline V CDR1 and CDR2: MNHEY, SMNVEV (reference sequence). V lost 3 bases and J lost 4, with 16 bases in between. The CDR3, as DNA: TGTGCCAGCAGTTTCTGGCTAACTAACATGTACAATGAGCAGTTCTTC. Translation gives CASSFWLTNMYNEQFF.

V usage is TRBV10-3 and J usage is TRBJ2-1; 10 nucleotides match TRBD2. In germline, CDR1 is ENHRY, CDR2 SYGVKD. This CDR3 region has 15 residues. V was clipped by 7 bases and J by 4 bases; unmatched bases: 7. CDR3 residues: CAITPGLAKYNEQFF. The DNA of the CDR3 is TGTGCCATCACCCCGGGACTAGCGAAATACAATGAGCAGTTCTTC.

The chain recombines TRBV4-1 with TRBJ2-2, with 14 bases lining up with TRBD2. The CDR3 covers 18 residues. Looked up from germline, CDR1 is MGHRA and CDR2 is YSYEKL. Losses at the gene ends were 1 base for V and 4 bases for J; bases not matched to a gene: 5. The CDR3 protein is CASSQAGLAGVGTGELFF. In DNA, the CDR3 is TGCGCCAGCAGCCAAGCGGGACTAGCGGGAGTCGGCACCGGGGAGCTGTTTTTT.

The chain employs TRBV7-2 and TRBJ2-7; TRBD2 aligns across 11 bases. V lost 0 bases to trimming and J lost 3 bases; unmatched junction nucleotides: 4. The CDR3 is 16 residues long. Per the germline V gene, CDR1 is SGHTA and CDR2 is FQGNSA. CDR3 in DNA: TGTGCCAGCAGCTTAGCTAGCGGGAGGGCCGGCTACGAGCAGTACTTC. It is translated as CASSLASGRAGYEQYF.

The chain combines TRBV7-6 with TRBJ2-2, with D possibly matching TRBD1 (5 bases). The V end lost 4 bases, the J end lost 0 bases, and 18 bases lay between the germline ends. The germline V gene encodes CDR1 SGHVS and CDR2 FNYEAQ. The CDR3 has 18 residues. The CDR3 region is CASSSSGFGAANTGELFF. The CDR3 DNA reads as TGTGCCAGCAGCTCCTCAGGGTTCGGCGCCGCGAACACCGGGGAGCTGTTTTTT. The whole variable domain, filled in from reference TRBV7-6 and TRBJ2-2, reads GAGVSQSPRYKVTKRGQDVALRCDPISGHVSLYWYRQALGQGPEFLTYFNYEAQQDKSGLPNDRFSAERPEGSISTLTIQRTEQRDSAMYRCASSSSGFGAANTGELFFGEGSRLTVL.

The chain links TRBV5-4 to TRBJ2-2; no clear D. Trimming pared 3 bases from V and 6 bases from J, leaving 9 bases between. CDR3 length: 13 amino acids. The germline gives CDR1 SGHNT, CDR2 YYREEE (reference sequence). The CDR3 loop reads CASSSKSPGELFF. Written as DNA, the CDR3 is TGTGCCAGCAGCTCCAAGAGCCCCGGGGAGCTGTTTTTT. Full variable domain (missing parts from reference TRBV5-4 and TRBJ2-2): ETGVTQSPTHLIKTRGQQVTLRCSSQSGHNTVSWYQQALGQGPQFIFQYYREEENGRGNFPPRFSGLQFPNYSSELNVNALELDDSALYLCASSSKSPGELFFGEGSRLTVL.

The chain couples TRBV9 to TRBJ2-7; 7 bases match TRBD1. After removal of 4 bases from V and 5 bases from J, the junction contained 15 bases not matched to a gene. Germline lookup yields CDR1 SGDLS and CDR2 YYNGEE. CDR3 length: 16 residues. CDR3 nucleotide sequence: TGTGCCAGCAGCCCAAGACAGGGTTGGGCGCTCCACGAGCAGTACTTC. This translates into CASSPRQGWALHEQYF.

The chain carries TRBV9 and TRBJ2-5, with 10 bases identical to TRBD2. Germline V gives CDR1 SGDLS, CDR2 YYNGEE. The CDR3 is made up of 17 amino acids. V trimming: 0 bases; J trimming: 5 bases; junction bases outside the gene matches: 10. The CDR3: CASSVATSGRGEETQYF. The CDR3 DNA reads as TGTGCCAGCAGCGTAGCTACAAGCGGGAGGGGGGAGGAGACCCAGTACTTC.

This clone was counted between two and nine times. The chain has TRBV2 and TRBJ1-2, with TRBD1 matching over 9 bases. Germline V CDR1 and CDR2: SNHLY, FYNNEI. The CDR3 has 12 residues. With V trimmed by 10 bases and J by 5 bases, 5 bases remained unmatched. CDR3 in amino acids: CANTGTGYGYTF. The CDR3 nucleotides are TGTGCCAACACCGGGACAGGGTATGGCTACACCTTC.

V is TRBV30 and J is TRBJ1-1; D is possibly TRBD1 (6 bases). Germline CDR1 is GTSNPN and CDR2 is SVGIG (reference sequence). The V gene lost 5 bases and the J gene lost 0 bases, with 10 bases spanning the gap. CDR3 length: 13 residues. The CDR3 DNA reads as TGTGCCTGGGGCCAGGGGATGAACACTGAAGCTTTCTTT. It specifies CAWGQGMNTEAFF.

The chain combines TRBV24-1 with TRBJ2-3, with D maybe TRBD2 (5 bases). Trimming removed 3 bases at V and 5 bases at J, with 17 bases between. Germline-derived CDR1 and CDR2 are KGHDR and SFDVKD. The CDR3 spans 16 residues. CDR3: CATSDENVASVDTQYF. The CDR3 DNA reads as TGTGCCACCAGTGATGAGAACGTAGCGTCTGTAGATACGCAGTATTTT.

The chain carries TRBV2 and TRBJ2-5, with 8 positions matching TRBD2. CDR3 length: 13 residues. Germline V gives CDR1 SNHLY, CDR2 FYNNEI. V lost 7 bases, J lost 3 bases, and 4 bases stayed unmatched. The CDR3 spells CASKILAEETQYF. The CDR3 region has the DNA TGTGCCAGCAAGATACTAGCGGAAGAGACCCAGTACTTC.